The 23 T cell receptor beta chains presented below share a single source sample, sequenced in a study of shared clonotypes between healthy human individuals. In the naive CD8 group, cells lacked CD45RO and were positively selected for CCR7, so terminally differentiated effector memory CD45RA+ cells were left out. Sequencing used immunoSEQ multiplex PCR; TCRdb keeps in-frame clones, though not all of them. The sample carries millions of clones, about 92% recorded once. The specimen sequenced was naive CD8+ T cells from PBMCs. The origin of the receptors is a man younger than 35 in good health. Some clones in this sample may be carry-over from other donors' samples.

J is TRBJ1-2 and V is TRBV27; 9 nucleotides match TRBD1. V lost 5 bases, J lost 0 bases, and 7 bases stayed unmatched. The CDR3 is 16 amino acids. Germline V gives CDR1 MNHEY, CDR2 SMNVEV (reference sequence). The CDR3 DNA is TGTGCCAGCAGTCCATGGGACAGGGTTTCTAACTATGGCTACACCTTC. The encoded protein is CASSPWDRVSNYGYTF.

This clone was counted between two and nine times. The rearrangement uses TRBV2 and TRBJ2-1, with D perhaps being TRBD1 or TRBD2 (5 bases each). V dropped 11 bases and J dropped 1 base, with 15 bases sitting between them. Germline V gene lookup returns CDR1 SNHLY and CDR2 FYNNEI. This CDR3 contains 14 residues. CDR3 residues: CAGMGTESYNEQFF. The DNA of the CDR3 is TGTGCCGGTATGGGGACGGAGTCCTACAATGAGCAGTTCTTC.

For the CDR3, the DNA is TGTGCCAGCAGCTTGGAGCTCGGAGGGGCCTACGAGCAGTACTTC. Encoded protein: CASSLELGGAYEQYF. The V call is TRBV7-9, the J call TRBJ2-7; the D gene is possibly TRBD2 (6 bases). CDR1 is SEHNR and CDR2 is FQNEAQ in the germline V gene (reference sequence). CDR3 length: 15 amino acids. Trimming removed 3 bases from V and 2 bases from J, with 14 bases in between. Combining the CDR3 with reference TRBV7-9 and TRBJ2-7 gives the whole variable domain DTGVSQNPRHKITKRGQNVTFRCDPISEHNRLYWYRQTLGQGPEFLTYFQNEAQLEKSRLLSDRFSAERPKGSFSTLEIQRTEQGDSAMYLCASSLELGGAYEQYFGPGTRLTVT.

J is TRBJ1-2 and V is TRBV7-9; tentative D call: TRBD1 (6 bases). V gave up 1 base and J gave up 5 bases, with 11 bases separating them. Germline V gene lookup returns CDR1 SEHNR and CDR2 FQNEAQ (reference sequence). The length of the CDR3 is 14 residues. The CDR3 nucleotides are TGTGCCAGCAGCTTAGGGACAGCGGGGTATGGCTACACCTTC. Encoded protein: CASSLGTAGYGYTF.

The V call is TRBV28, the J call TRBJ1-1, with TRBD1 matching 8 bases. V gave up 3 bases and J gave up 8 bases; unmatched junction bases: 11. The CDR3 loop spans 15 amino acids. Germline V gene data show CDR1 as MDHEN and CDR2 as SYDVKM. The CDR3 nucleotides read TGTGCCAGCAGTTTCCGAATTGACAGGGGTAGGGAAGCTTTCTTT. It encodes CASSFRIDRGREAFF.

A remark on this clone: The same CDR3 arises from other DNA sequences in this sample as well. The gene calls are TRBV19 and TRBJ1-1; D possibly corresponds to TRBD1 (5 bases). V lost 5 bases and J 0 bases, leaving 7 bases between the germline ends. Germline CDR1 LNHDA, CDR2 SQIVND (reference sequence). There are 13 residues in the CDR3. CDR3 residues: CASSLTVNTEAFF. In nucleotides, the CDR3 is TGTGCCAGTAGTTTGACAGTGAACACTGAAGCTTTCTTT.

In this sample, this clone turned up a few times. This chain joins TRBV7-9 and TRBJ1-1; D remains unclear. From germline, CDR1 is SEHNR and CDR2 FQNEAQ (reference sequence). Trimming took off 5 bases at V and 1 base at J, with 8 bases between the two ends. The CDR3 has 13 residues. CDR3 nucleotide sequence: TGTGCCAGCAGCCGACCGGCGAACACTGAAGCTTTCTTT. The encoded protein is CASSRPANTEAFF. The full variable domain, completed using reference TRBV7-9 and TRBJ1-1, is DTGVSQNPRHKITKRGQNVTFRCDPISEHNRLYWYRQTLGQGPEFLTYFQNEAQLEKSRLLSDRFSAERPKGSFSTLEIQRTEQGDSAMYLCASSRPANTEAFFGQGTRLTVV.

The CDR3 loop reads CASSLTGGWTDTQYF. The DNA for the CDR3 is TGTGCCAGCAGTCTGACAGGGGGGTGGACAGATACGCAGTATTTT. This chain joins TRBV28 and TRBJ2-3; 9 bases are a match to TRBD1. This CDR3 is built from 15 residues. J was trimmed by 3 bases and V by 5 bases; bases with no gene match: 6. CDR1 is MDHEN, CDR2 SYDVKM, per germline.

This chain connects TRBV10-3 to TRBJ2-7; D may be TRBD1 (5 bases). CDR3 length: 14 residues. In germline, CDR1 is ENHRY, CDR2 SYGVKD. Trimming removed 4 bases from V and 6 bases from J, with 16 bases in between. The DNA of the CDR3 is TGTGCCATCAGTGCCGCGCGAACAGGTCGCGAGCAGTACTTC. This codes for CAISAARTGREQYF.

This clone was seen a handful of times. CDR3 loop: CASSDNYGYTF. The CDR3 nucleotides are TGTGCCAGCAGCGACAACTATGGCTACACCTTC. This chain uses TRBV2 with TRBJ1-2; D gene ambiguous. V lost 6 bases and J 2 bases, leaving 4 bases between the germline ends. Germline-derived CDR1 and CDR2 are SNHLY and FYNNEI. The CDR3 has 11 amino acids.

This chain connects TRBV14 to TRBJ2-7; D is unclear. The CDR3 is made up of 13 amino acids. V was clipped by 4 bases and J by 5 bases, with 12 bases between them. Germline CDR1 is SGHDN and CDR2 is FVKESK. The CDR3 nucleotides read TGTGCCAGCAGCCCCCACCGACTTAACGAGCAGTACTTC. Translation gives CASSPHRLNEQYF.

The genes are TRBV25-1 and TRBJ1-1; 10 bases are shared with TRBD1. The CDR3 totals 15 residues. The ends lost 5 bases at V and 0 bases at J; junction bases unmatched: 3. From germline, CDR1 is MGHDK and CDR2 SYGVNS. The CDR3 loop reads CASSQDRGLNTEAFF. The DNA for the CDR3 is TGTGCCAGCAGTCAAGACAGGGGGCTGAACACTGAAGCTTTCTTT.

In the case of this clone: A junction boundary mismatches the germline segment, possibly from a read error. V usage is TRBV28 and J usage is TRBJ2-5; D remains ambiguous. The J call may be wrong; the DNA end is better matched by TRBJ2-7. Germline-derived CDR1 and CDR2 are MDHEN and SYDVKM. This CDR3 comprises 16 residues. CDR3 in DNA: TGCGCCAGCAGTTCACTGAGCCATCTGAGGTCCTACGAGCAGTACTTC. It codes for CASSSLSHLRSYEQYF.

The CDR3 DNA follows: TGCGCCAGCAGCCAAGATTACAGACAAGCTAACTATGGCTACACCTTC. This encodes CASSQDYRQANYGYTF. The chain joins TRBV4-3 to TRBJ1-2; D uncertain. V dropped 0 bases and J dropped 0 bases, with 11 bases sitting between them. The CDR3 extends over 16 amino acids. From germline, CDR1 is LGHNA and CDR2 YSLEER.

V and J are TRBV28 and TRBJ2-5; 13 bases are a match to TRBD2. V gave up 5 bases and J gave up 5 bases; unmatched junction bases: 8. Germline V gene sequence: CDR1 MDHEN, CDR2 SYDVKM. The CDR3 is 16 amino acids. In DNA form, the CDR3 reads TGTGCCAGCAGTATCTCAGGACTAGCGGGAGTGGAGACCCAGTACTTC. Protein sequence: CASSISGLAGVETQYF.

V gene TRBV7-9 combines with J gene TRBJ2-7, with a tentative D call TRBD2 (5 bases). Germline V gene sequence: CDR1 SEHNR, CDR2 FQNEAQ (reference sequence). The length of the CDR3 is 14 residues. The V gene lost 8 bases and the J gene lost 0 bases, with 14 bases spanning the gap. This CDR3 reads CASANSETSYEQYF. CDR3 sequence (DNA): TGTGCCAGCGCAAATAGCGAGACCTCCTACGAGCAGTACTTC.

The V and J genes are TRBV7-9 and TRBJ2-7, with 13 bases fitting TRBD2. V lost 5 bases and J lost 3; bases outside the gene matches: 4. CDR1 and CDR2 (germline): SEHNR, FQNEAQ (reference sequence). The CDR3 contains 15 residues. CDR3 in amino acids: CASSGGLAGSYEQYF. The CDR3, as DNA: TGTGCCAGCAGCGGGGGACTAGCGGGAAGCTACGAGCAGTACTTC.

The chain joins TRBV4-1 to TRBJ2-7; 11 nucleotides agree with TRBD2. This CDR3 has 17 residues. Per germline, CDR1 MGHRA and CDR2 YSYEKL. The ends lost 3 bases at V and 1 base at J; junction bases unmatched: 8. The CDR3 loop is CASSQLRTSGSSYEQYF. CDR3 coding DNA: TGCGCCAGCAGCCAGCTCCGGACTAGCGGGTCGTCCTACGAGCAGTACTTC.

Worth noting for this clone: The sample has other DNA sequences that encode this CDR3 too. The genes are TRBV28 and TRBJ2-1; D is unclear. The germline V gene encodes CDR1 MDHEN and CDR2 SYDVKM. The CDR3 spans 10 residues. The V and J ends lost 5 bases and 7 bases respectively, with 3 bases between them. CDR3 DNA: TGTGCCAGCAGTATTAATGAGCAGTTCTTC. Protein: CASSINEQFF.

This clone was seen only once. This rearrangement joins TRBV5-1 to TRBJ2-7; tentative D call: TRBD1 (5 bases). This CDR3 contains 13 residues. Between the trimmed V and J ends, which lost 4 bases and 3 bases, there was a span of 11 bases. The germline CDR1 and CDR2 sequences are SGHRS and YFSETQ. Written as DNA, the CDR3 is TGCGCCAGCAGCCCTGGGGCAGACTACGAGCAGTACTTC. It yields the protein CASSPGADYEQYF.

V is TRBV7-9 and J is TRBJ2-1, with D perhaps TRBD1 (6 bases). The ends were cut back, 7 bases at V and 5 bases at J, with 12 bases in the middle. Germline lookup yields CDR1 SEHNR and CDR2 FQNEAQ (reference sequence). The CDR3 spans 13 residues. Here the CDR3 reads CASNGTPNNEQFF. The CDR3, as DNA: TGTGCCAGCAACGGGACACCCAACAATGAGCAGTTCTTC.

This clone has just one count. This chain connects TRBV27 to TRBJ2-2; TRBD1 agrees at 7 bases. V shed 3 bases and J 4 bases; nucleotides not matched to a gene: 5. The CDR3 length is 15 residues. The germline V gene encodes CDR1 MNHEY and CDR2 SMNVEV (reference sequence). Here the CDR3 reads CASSLRGQATGELFF. CDR3 nucleotide sequence: TGTGCCAGCAGTTTGCGAGGACAGGCCACCGGGGAGCTGTTTTTT.

The CDR3 region is CASSPTGPTYEQYF. CDR3 nucleotide sequence: TGTGCCAGCAGTCCGACAGGGCCTACCTACGAGCAGTACTTC. This chain uses TRBV27 with TRBJ2-7, with TRBD1 matching over 7 bases. The length of the CDR3 is 14 residues. Trimming took 5 bases from V and 2 from J; bases not matched to a gene: 6. Germline V gene sequence: CDR1 MNHEY, CDR2 SMNVEV (reference sequence).